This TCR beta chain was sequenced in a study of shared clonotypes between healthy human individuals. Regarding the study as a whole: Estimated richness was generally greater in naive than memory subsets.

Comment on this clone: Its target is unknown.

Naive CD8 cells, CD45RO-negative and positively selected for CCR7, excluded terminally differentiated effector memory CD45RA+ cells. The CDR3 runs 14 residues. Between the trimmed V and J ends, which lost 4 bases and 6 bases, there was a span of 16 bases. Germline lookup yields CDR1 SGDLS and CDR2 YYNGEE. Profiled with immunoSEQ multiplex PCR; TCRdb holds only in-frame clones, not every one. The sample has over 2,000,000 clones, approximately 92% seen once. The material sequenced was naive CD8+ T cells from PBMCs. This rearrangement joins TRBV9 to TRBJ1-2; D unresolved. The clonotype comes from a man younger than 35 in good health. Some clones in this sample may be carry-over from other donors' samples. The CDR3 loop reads CASSISGRRDGYTF. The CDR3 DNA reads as TGTGCCAGCAGCATTAGCGGTCGAAGGGATGGCTACACCTTC.